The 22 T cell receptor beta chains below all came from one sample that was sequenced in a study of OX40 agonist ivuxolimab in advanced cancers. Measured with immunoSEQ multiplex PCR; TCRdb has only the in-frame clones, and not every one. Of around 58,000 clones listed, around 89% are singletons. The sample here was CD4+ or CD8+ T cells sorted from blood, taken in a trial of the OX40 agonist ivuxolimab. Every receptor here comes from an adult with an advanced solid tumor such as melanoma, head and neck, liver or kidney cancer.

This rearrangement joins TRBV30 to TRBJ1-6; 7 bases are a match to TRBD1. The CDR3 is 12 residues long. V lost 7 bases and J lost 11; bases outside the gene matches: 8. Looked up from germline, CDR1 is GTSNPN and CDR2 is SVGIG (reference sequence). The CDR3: CALTGTSPPLHF. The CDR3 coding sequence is TGTGCCTTGACAGGGACCTCACCACCCCTCCACTTT.

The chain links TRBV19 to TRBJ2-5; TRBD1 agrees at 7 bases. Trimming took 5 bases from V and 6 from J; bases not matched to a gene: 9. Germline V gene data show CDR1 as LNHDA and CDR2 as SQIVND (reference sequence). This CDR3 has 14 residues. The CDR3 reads CASSGDREGKTQYF. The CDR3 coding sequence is TGTGCCAGTAGTGGCGACAGGGAAGGGAAGACCCAGTACTTC. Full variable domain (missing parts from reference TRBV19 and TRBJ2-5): DGGITQSPKYLFRKEGQNVTLSCEQNLNHDAMYWYRQDPGQGLRLIYYSQIVNDFQKGDIAEGYSVSREKKESFPLTVTSAQKNPTAFYLCASSGDREGKTQYFGPGTRLLVL.

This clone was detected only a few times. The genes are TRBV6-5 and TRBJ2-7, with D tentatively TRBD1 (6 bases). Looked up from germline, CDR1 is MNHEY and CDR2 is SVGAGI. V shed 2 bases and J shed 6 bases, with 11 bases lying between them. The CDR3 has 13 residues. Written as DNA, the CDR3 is TGTGCCAGCAGTTACCAGGACAGTCGCGAGCAGTACTTC. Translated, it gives CASSYQDSREQYF.

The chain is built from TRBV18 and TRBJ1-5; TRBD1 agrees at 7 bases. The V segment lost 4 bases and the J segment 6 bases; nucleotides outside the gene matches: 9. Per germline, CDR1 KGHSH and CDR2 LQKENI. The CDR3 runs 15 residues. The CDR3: CASSLAGGSGQPQHF. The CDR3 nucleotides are TGTGCCAGCTCACTCGCAGGGGGATCTGGTCAGCCCCAGCATTTT.

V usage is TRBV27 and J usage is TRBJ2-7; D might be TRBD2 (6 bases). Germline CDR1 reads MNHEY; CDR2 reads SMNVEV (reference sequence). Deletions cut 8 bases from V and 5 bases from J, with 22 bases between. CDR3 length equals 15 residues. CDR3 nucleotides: TGTGCCAGCGGAAACCCAACTGGAGGGAGACACGAGCAGTACTTC. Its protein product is CASGNPTGGRHEQYF.

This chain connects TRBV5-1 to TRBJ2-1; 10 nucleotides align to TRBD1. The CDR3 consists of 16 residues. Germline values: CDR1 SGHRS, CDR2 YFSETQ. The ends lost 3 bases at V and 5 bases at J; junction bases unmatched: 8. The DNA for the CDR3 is TGCGCCAGCAGCTCCTCCGGACAGGGGGTTCACAATGAGCAGTTCTTC. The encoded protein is CASSSSGQGVHNEQFF.

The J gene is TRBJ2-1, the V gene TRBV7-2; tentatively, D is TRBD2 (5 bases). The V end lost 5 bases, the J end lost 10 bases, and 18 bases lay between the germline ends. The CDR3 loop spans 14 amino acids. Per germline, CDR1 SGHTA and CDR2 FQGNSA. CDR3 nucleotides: TGTGCCAGCAGCCTAAGACCAGCGGCAGGCGAGCAGTTCTTC. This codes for CASSLRPAAGEQFF.

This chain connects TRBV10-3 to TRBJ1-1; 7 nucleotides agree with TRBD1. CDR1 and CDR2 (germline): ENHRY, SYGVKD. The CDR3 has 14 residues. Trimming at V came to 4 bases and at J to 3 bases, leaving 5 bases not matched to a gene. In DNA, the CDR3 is TGTGCCATCAGTGCCTTACAGGGGTACACTGAAGCTTTCTTT. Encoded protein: CAISALQGYTEAFF.

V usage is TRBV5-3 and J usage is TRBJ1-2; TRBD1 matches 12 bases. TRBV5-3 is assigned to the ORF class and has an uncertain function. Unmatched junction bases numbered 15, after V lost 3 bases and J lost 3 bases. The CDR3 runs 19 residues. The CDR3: CARSSVGRDRGPVHYGYTF. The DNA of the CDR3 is TGTGCCAGAAGCTCCGTCGGGCGGGACAGGGGGCCGGTTCACTATGGCTACACCTTC.

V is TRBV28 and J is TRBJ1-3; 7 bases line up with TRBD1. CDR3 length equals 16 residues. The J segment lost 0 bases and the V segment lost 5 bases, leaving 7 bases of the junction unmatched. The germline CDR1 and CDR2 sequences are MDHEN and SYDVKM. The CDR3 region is CASSMGQTDSGNTIYF. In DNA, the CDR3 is TGTGCCAGCAGTATGGGACAGACGGACTCTGGAAACACCATATATTTT.

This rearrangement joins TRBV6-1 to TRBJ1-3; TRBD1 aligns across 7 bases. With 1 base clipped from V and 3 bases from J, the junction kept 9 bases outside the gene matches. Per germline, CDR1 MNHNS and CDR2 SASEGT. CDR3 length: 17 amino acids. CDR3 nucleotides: TGTGCCAGCAGTGAAGAGCCAGGGGGGACGGTTGGAAACACCATATATTTT. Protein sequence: CASSEEPGGTVGNTIYF.

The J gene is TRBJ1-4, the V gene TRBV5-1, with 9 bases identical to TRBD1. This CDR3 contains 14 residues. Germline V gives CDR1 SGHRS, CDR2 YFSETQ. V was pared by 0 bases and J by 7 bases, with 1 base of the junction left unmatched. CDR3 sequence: CASSLGGQGEKLFF. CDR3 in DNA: TGCGCCAGCAGCTTGGGGGGACAGGGTGAAAAACTGTTTTTT.

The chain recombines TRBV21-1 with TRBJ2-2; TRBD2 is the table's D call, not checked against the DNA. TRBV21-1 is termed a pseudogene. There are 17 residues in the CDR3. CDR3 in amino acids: CASSKPRGGGTTGELFF. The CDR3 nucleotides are TGTGCCAGCAGCAAACCCCGTGGCGGGGGCACGACCGGGGAGCTGTTTTTT.

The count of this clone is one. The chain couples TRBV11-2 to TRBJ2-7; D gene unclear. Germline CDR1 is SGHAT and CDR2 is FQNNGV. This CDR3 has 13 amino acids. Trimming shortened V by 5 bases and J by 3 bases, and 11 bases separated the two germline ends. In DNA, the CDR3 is TGTGCCAGCAGCCCAGGAGTGGTCTACGAGCAGTACTTC. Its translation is CASSPGVVYEQYF.

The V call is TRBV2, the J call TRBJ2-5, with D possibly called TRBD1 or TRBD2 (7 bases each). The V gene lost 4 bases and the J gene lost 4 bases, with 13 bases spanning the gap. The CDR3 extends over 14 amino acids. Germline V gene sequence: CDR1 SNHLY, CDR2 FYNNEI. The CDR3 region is CASSADREGETQYF. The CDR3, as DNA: TGTGCCAGCAGTGCAGACAGGGAGGGAGAGACCCAGTACTTC. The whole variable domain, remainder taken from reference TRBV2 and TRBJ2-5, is EPEVTQTPSHQVTQMGQEVILRCVPISNHLYFYWYRQILGQKVEFLVSFYNNEISEKSEIFDDQFSVERPDGSNFTLKIRSTKLEDSAMYFCASSADREGETQYFGPGTRLLVL.

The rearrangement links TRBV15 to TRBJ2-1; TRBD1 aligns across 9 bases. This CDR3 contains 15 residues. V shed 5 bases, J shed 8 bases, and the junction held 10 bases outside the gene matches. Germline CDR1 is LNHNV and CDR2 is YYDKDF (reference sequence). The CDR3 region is CATSGGQGGGDEQFF. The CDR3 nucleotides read TGTGCCACCAGCGGGGGACAGGGTGGGGGCGATGAGCAGTTCTTC. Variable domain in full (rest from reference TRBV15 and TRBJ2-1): DAMVIQNPRYQVTQFGKPVTLSCSQTLNHNVMYWYQQKSSQAPKLLFHYYDKDFNNEADTPDNFQSRRPNTSFCFLDIRSPGLGDTAMYLCATSGGQGGGDEQFFGPGTRLTVL.

The CDR3: CASSPGTVNTGELFF. CDR3 DNA sequence: TGTGCCAGCTCTCCCGGGACAGTGAACACCGGGGAGCTGTTTTTT. The V call is TRBV18, the J call TRBJ2-2; 7 bases fit TRBD1. CDR3 length: 15 amino acids. The junction had 5 bases not matched to a gene; V was cut back by 6 bases and J by 1 base. Germline V gives CDR1 KGHSH, CDR2 LQKENI.

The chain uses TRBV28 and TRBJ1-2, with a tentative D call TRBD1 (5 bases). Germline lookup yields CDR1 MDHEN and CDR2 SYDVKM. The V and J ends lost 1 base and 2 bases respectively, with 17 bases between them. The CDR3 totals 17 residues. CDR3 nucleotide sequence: TGTGCCAGCAGTTTATACGGGCCTGCGGGGGTGAACTATGGCTACACCTTC. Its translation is CASSLYGPAGVNYGYTF.

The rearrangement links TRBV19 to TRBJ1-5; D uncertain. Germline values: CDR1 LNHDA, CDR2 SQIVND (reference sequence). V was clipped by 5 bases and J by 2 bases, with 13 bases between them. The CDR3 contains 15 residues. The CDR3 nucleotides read TGTGCCAGTAGTGCGGAAGGTCCTCGCAATCAGCCCCAGCATTTT. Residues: CASSAEGPRNQPQHF. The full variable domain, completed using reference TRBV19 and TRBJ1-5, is DGGITQSPKYLFRKEGQNVTLSCEQNLNHDAMYWYRQDPGQGLRLIYYSQIVNDFQKGDIAEGYSVSREKKESFPLTVTSAQKNPTAFYLCASSAEGPRNQPQHFGDGTRLSIL.

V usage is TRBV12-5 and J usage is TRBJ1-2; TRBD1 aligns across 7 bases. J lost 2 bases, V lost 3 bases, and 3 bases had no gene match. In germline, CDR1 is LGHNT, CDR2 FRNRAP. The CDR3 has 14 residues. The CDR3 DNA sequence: TGTGCTAGTGGTTTAACGGGACAGAACTATGGCTACACCTTC. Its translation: CASGLTGQNYGYTF.

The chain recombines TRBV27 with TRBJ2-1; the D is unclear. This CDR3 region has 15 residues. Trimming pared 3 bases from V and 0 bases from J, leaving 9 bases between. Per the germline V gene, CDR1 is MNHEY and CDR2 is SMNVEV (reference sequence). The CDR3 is CASSFEVSSYNEQFF. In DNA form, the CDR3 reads TGTGCCAGCAGTTTCGAAGTAAGCTCCTACAATGAGCAGTTCTTC.

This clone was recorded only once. CDR3 in DNA: TGTGCCAGCAGCGCCGGGACCCGTCCCCCTTACGAGCAGTACTTC. Its protein is CASSAGTRPPYEQYF. V gene TRBV7-2 combines with J gene TRBJ2-7, with D perhaps given as TRBD1 or TRBD2 (5 bases each). CDR3 length: 15 amino acids. Germline-derived CDR1 and CDR2 are SGHTA and FQGNSA. Trimming removed 5 bases from V and 4 bases from J, with 18 bases in between.